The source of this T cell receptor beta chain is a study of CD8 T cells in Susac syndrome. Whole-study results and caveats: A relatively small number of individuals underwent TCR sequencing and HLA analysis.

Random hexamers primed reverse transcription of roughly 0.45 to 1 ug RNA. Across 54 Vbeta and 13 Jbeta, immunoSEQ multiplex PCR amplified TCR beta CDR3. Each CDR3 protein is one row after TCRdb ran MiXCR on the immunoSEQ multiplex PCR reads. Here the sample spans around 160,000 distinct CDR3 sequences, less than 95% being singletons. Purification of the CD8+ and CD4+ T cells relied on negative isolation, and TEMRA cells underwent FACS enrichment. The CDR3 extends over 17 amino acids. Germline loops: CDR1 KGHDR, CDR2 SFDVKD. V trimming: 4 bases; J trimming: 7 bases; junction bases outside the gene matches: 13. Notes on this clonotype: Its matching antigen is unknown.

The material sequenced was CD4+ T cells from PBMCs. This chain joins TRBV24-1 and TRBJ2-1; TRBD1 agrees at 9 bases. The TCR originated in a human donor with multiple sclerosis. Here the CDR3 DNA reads TGTGCCACCAGTGACGGGAGGACAGGGGTCTGGGGTAATGAGCAGTTCTTC. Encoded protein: CATSDGRTGVWGNEQFF.